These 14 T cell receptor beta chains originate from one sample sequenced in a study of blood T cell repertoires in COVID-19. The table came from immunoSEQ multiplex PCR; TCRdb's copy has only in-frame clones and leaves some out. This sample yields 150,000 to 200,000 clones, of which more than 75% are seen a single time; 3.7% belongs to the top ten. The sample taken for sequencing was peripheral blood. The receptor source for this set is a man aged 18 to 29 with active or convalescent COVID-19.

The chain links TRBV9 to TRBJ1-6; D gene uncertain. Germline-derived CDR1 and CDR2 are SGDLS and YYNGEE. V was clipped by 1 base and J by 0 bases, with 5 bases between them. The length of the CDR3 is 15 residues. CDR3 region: CASSVLSSYNSPLHF. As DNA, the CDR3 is TGTGCCAGCAGCGTACTTAGCTCCTATAATTCACCCCTCCACTTT.

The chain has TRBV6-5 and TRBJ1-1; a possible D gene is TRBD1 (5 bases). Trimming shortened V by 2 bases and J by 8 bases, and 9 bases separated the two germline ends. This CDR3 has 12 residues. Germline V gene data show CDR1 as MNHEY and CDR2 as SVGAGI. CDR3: CASSYVAGEAFF. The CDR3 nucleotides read TGTGCCAGCAGTTACGTCGCAGGGGAAGCTTTCTTT.

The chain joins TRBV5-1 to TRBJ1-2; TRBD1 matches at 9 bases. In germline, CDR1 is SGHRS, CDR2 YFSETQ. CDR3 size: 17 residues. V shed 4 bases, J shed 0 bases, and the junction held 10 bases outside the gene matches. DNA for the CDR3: TGCGCCAGCAGCCAGGGACAGGGCCCAATCTCTAACTATGGCTACACCTTC. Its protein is CASSQGQGPISNYGYTF.

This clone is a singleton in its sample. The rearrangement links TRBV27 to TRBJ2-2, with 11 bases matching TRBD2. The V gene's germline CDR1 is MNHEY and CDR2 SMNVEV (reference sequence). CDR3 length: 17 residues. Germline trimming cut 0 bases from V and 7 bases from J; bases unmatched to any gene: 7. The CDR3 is CASSLSSSGGLNGELFF. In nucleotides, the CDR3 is TGTGCCAGCAGTTTATCTTCTAGCGGGGGGTTAAACGGGGAGCTGTTTTTT.

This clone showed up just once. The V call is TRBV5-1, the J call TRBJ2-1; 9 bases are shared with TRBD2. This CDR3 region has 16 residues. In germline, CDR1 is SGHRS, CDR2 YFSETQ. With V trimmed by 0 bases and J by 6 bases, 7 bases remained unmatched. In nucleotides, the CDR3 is TGCGCCAGCAGCTTGGTGGGGGGACTAGCTTCCAATGAGCAGTTCTTC. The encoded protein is CASSLVGGLASNEQFF. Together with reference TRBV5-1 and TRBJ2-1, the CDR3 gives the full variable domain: KAGVTQTPRYLIKTRGQQVTLSCSPISGHRSVSWYQQTPGQGLQFLFEYFSETQRNKGNFPGRFSGRQFSNSRSEMNVSTLELGDSALYLCASSLVGGLASNEQFFGPGTRLTVL.

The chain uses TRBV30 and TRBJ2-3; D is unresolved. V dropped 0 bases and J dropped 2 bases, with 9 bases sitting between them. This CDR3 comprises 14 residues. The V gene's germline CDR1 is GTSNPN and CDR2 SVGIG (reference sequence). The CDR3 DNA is TGTGCCTGGAGTGTAAACTTAAACACAGATACGCAGTATTTT. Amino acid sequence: CAWSVNLNTDTQYF.

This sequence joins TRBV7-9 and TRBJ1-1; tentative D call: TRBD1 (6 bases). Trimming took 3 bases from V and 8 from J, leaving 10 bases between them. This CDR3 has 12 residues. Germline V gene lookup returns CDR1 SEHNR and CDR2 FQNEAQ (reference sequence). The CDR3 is CASSFGRGEAFF. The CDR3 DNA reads TGTGCCAGCAGCTTTGGGAGGGGGGAAGCTTTCTTT.

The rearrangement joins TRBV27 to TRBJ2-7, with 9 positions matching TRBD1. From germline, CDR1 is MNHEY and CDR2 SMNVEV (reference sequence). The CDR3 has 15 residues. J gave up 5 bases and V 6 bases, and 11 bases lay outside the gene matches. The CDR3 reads CASRNAGTGFHEQYF. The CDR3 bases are TGTGCCAGCAGAAACGCCGGGACAGGGTTCCACGAGCAGTACTTC.

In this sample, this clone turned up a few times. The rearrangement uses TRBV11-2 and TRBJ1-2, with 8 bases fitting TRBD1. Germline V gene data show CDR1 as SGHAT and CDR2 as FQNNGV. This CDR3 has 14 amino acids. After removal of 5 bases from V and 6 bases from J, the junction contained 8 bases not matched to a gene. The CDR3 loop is CASSPRTGPDGYTF. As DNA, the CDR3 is TGTGCCAGCAGCCCCCGGACAGGGCCGGATGGCTACACCTTC.

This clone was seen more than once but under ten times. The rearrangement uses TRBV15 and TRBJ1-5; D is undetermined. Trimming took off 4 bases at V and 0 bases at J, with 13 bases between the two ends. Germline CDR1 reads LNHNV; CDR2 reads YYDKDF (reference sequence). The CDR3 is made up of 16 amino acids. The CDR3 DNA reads TGTGCCACCAGCATCTTTGGGCCTTATAGCAATCAGCCCCAGCATTTT. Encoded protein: CATSIFGPYSNQPQHF.

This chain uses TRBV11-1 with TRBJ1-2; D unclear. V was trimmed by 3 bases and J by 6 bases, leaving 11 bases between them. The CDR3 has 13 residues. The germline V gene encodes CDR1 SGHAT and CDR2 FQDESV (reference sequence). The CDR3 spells CASSFFAFHGYTF. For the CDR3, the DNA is TGTGCCAGCAGCTTTTTTGCGTTTCATGGCTACACCTTC. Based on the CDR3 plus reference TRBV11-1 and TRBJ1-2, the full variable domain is EAEVAQSPRYKITEKSQAVAFWCDPISGHATLYWYRQILGQGPELLVQFQDESVVDDSQLPKDRFSAERLKGVDSTLKIQPAELGDSAMYLCASSFFAFHGYTFGSGTRLTVV.

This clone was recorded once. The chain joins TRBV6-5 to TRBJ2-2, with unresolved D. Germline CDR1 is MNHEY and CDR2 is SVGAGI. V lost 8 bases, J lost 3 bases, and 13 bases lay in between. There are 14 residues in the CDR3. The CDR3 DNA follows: TGTGCCAGCGGCGCGGTGGCTTACACCGGGGAGCTGTTTTTT. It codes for CASGAVAYTGELFF.

The CDR3 region has the DNA TGTGCCAGCAGCGGCGACCGGACAGGGGGAAGGAATGAGCAGTTCTTC. Its translation: CASSGDRTGGRNEQFF. This sequence joins TRBV11-2 and TRBJ2-1; TRBD1 matches 10 bases. This CDR3 spans 16 amino acids. Germline V gene lookup returns CDR1 SGHAT and CDR2 FQNNGV. Trimming at V came to 5 bases and at J to 7 bases, leaving 11 bases not matched to a gene.

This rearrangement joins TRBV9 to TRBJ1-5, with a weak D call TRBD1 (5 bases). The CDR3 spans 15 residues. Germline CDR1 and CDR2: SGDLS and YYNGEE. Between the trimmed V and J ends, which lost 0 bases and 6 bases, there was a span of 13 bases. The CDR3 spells CASSVGGEAGQPQHF. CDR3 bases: TGTGCCAGCAGCGTAGGGGGGGAGGCTGGTCAGCCCCAGCATTTT.